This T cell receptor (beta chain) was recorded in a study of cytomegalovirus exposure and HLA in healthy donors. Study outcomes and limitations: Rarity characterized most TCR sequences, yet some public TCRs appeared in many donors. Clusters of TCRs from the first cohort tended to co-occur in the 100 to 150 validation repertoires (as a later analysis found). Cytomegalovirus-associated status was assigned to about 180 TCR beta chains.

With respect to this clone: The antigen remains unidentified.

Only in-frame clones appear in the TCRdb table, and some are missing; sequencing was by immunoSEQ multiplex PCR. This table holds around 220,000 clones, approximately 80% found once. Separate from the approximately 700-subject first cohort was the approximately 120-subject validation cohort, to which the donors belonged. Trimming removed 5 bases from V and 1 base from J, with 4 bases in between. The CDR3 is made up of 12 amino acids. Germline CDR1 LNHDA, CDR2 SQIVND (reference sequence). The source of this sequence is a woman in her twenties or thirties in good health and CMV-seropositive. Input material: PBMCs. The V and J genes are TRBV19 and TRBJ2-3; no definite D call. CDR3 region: CASSWGTDTQYF. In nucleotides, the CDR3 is TGTGCCAGTAGTTGGGGCACAGATACGCAGTATTTT. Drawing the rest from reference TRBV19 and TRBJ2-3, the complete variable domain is DGGITQSPKYLFRKEGQNVTLSCEQNLNHDAMYWYRQDPGQGLRLIYYSQIVNDFQKGDIAEGYSVSREKKESFPLTVTSAQKNPTAFYLCASSWGTDTQYFGPGTRLTVL.